These 32 T cell receptor beta chains came from one sample sequenced in a study. MiXCR, run by TCRdb on the RT-PCR reads, gives a single entry per CDR3 protein. Of 550,000 to 750,000 distinct CDR3 sequences in the sample, approximately 15% were seen once. Material: memory CD4+ T cells from blood. The receptor source for this set is a female donor in good health, serving as a healthy control.

This sequence joins TRBV5-1 and TRBJ2-5; 10 nucleotides match TRBD1. V lost 4 bases to trimming and J lost 3 bases; unmatched junction nucleotides: 6. The CDR3 is made up of 15 amino acids. Germline V lookup: CDR1 SGHRS, CDR2 YFSETQ. The CDR3 DNA follows: TGCGCCAGCAGCAGCTGGGACAGGGGAAAAGAGACCCAGTACTTC. Translated: CASSSWDRGKETQYF.

This clonotype was detected only a few times. This rearrangement joins TRBV7-9 to TRBJ1-1, with D uncertain. The length of the CDR3 is 13 residues. Trimming left V 1 base short and J 4 bases short, with 7 bases between. The germline gives CDR1 SEHNR, CDR2 FQNEAQ (reference sequence). The CDR3 reads CASSLGSGTEAFF. The DNA for the CDR3 is TGTGCCAGCAGCTTAGGAAGCGGCACTGAAGCTTTCTTT.

This clonotype was observed a few times. The V and J genes are TRBV18 and TRBJ1-1, with D possibly TRBD1 on 6 matching bases. The V end was cut by 4 bases, the J end by 1 base, with 13 bases between. Germline CDR1 reads KGHSH; CDR2 reads LQKENI. The CDR3 loop spans 15 amino acids. The CDR3 bases are TGTGCCAGCTCACAAGGGGGTATTGGGAACACTGAAGCTTTCTTT. It is translated as CASSQGGIGNTEAFF.

Remarks on this clonotype: A much larger clonotype is one base distant, so this may be a read error. The genes are TRBV5-1 and TRBJ2-7; possibly TRBD2 for D (5 bases). Germline-derived CDR1 and CDR2 are SGHRS and YFSETQ. The CDR3 sequence is 15 residues long. CDR3 DNA: TGCGTCAGCAGCCGGAATGGAGCGGACCCCGACGAGCAGTACTTC. It is translated as CVSSRNGADPDEQYF. The whole variable domain, remainder taken from reference TRBV5-1 and TRBJ2-7, is KAGVTQTPRYLIKTRGQQVTLSCSPISGHRSVSWYQQTPGQGLQFLFEYFSETQRNKGNFPGRFSGRQFSNSRSEMNVSTLELGDSALYLCVSSRNGADPDEQYFGPGTRLTVT.

This clonotype has a handful of counts. The J gene is TRBJ2-3, the V gene TRBV6-5; tentative D call: TRBD1 (6 bases). This CDR3 contains 16 residues. V lost 0 bases, J lost 0 bases, and 10 bases lay in between. Germline CDR1 is MNHEY and CDR2 is SVGAGI. The CDR3 DNA sequence: TGTGCCAGCAGTTACTCGGGGGCCCTGAGCACAGATACGCAGTATTTT. This translates into CASSYSGALSTDTQYF.

This clonotype was counted a few times. The chain has TRBV30 and TRBJ2-2; D may be TRBD2 (5 bases). Looked up from germline, CDR1 is GTSNPN and CDR2 is SVGIG (reference sequence). Trimming stripped 0 bases from V and 0 bases from J, with 8 bases between. The CDR3 covers 15 residues. For the CDR3, the DNA is TGTGCCTGGAGTGTATTCGGGACGAACACCGGGGAGCTGTTTTTT. Translating gives CAWSVFGTNTGELFF.

The chain recombines TRBV7-9 with TRBJ1-1, with D possibly being TRBD1 (6 bases). This CDR3 is built from 16 residues. Per the germline V gene, CDR1 is SEHNR and CDR2 is FQNEAQ (reference sequence). V lost 4 bases to trimming and J lost 6 bases, with 21 bases between them. This chain's CDR3 is CASSSGTGRLVAEAFF. CDR3 nucleotide sequence: TGTGCCAGCAGCTCTGGTACAGGGCGGCTAGTGGCTGAAGCTTTCTTT.

The V and J genes are TRBV30 and TRBJ2-5; D gene uncertain. Looked up from germline, CDR1 is GTSNPN and CDR2 is SVGIG (reference sequence). Deletions cut 3 bases from V and 4 bases from J, with 6 bases between. The CDR3 loop spans 11 amino acids. The DNA for the CDR3 is TGTGCCTGGAGCGCCATAGAGACCCAGTACTTC. It is translated as CAWSAIETQYF.

The V gene is TRBV6-5, the J gene TRBJ1-2, with TRBD1 matching 8 bases. Per germline, CDR1 MNHEY and CDR2 SVGAGI. V was pared by 5 bases and J by 8 bases, with 7 bases of the junction left unmatched. The length of the CDR3 is 13 residues. CDR3 in amino acids: CASSTGQAEGYTF. For the CDR3, the DNA is TGTGCCAGCAGTACGGGACAGGCGGAGGGCTACACCTTC.

The V call is TRBV7-9, the J call TRBJ2-7; the match to TRBD1 covers 7 bases. Trimming cost V 0 bases and J 5 bases; bases outside gene matches: 7. In germline, CDR1 is SEHNR, CDR2 FQNEAQ (reference sequence). The CDR3 contains 15 residues. The CDR3 is CASSLANRGDHEQYF. CDR3 nucleotide sequence: TGTGCCAGCAGCTTAGCGAACAGGGGTGACCACGAGCAGTACTTC.

This clonotype has just a few counts. This rearrangement joins TRBV27 to TRBJ1-2; no clear D gene. Trimming shortened V by 4 bases and J by 7 bases, and 19 bases separated the two germline ends. Germline V gene lookup returns CDR1 MNHEY and CDR2 SMNVEV (reference sequence). The CDR3 runs 15 residues. The CDR3 spells CASSSSGSPLGGYTF. DNA of the CDR3: TGTGCCAGCAGTTCTTCTGGAAGTCCCCTGGGTGGCTACACCTTC.

The chain combines TRBV5-6 with TRBJ2-5; 7 bases match TRBD2. Germline CDR1 and CDR2: SGHDT and YYEEEE. The V segment lost 2 bases and the J segment 1 base; nucleotides outside the gene matches: 8. The CDR3 length is 16 residues. CDR3: CASSFLSGTIQETQYF. The CDR3, as DNA: TGTGCCAGCAGCTTTCTAAGCGGGACCATCCAAGAGACCCAGTACTTC.

This clonotype occurred many times. V and J are TRBV7-2 and TRBJ2-5; TRBD1 might be the D (6 bases). The germline V gene encodes CDR1 SGHTA and CDR2 FQGNSA. The CDR3 covers 13 residues. V was clipped by 3 bases and J by 5 bases, with 10 bases between them. Written as DNA, the CDR3 is TGTGCCAGCAGCTTCGCAGGGGATGAGACCCAGTACTTC. Protein: CASSFAGDETQYF.

The chain has TRBV2 and TRBJ2-5; D perhaps matches TRBD1 (5 bases). The CDR3 runs to 16 residues. The germline gives CDR1 SNHLY, CDR2 FYNNEI. V shed 1 base and J shed 4 bases, with 16 bases lying between them. The CDR3 region is CASSEVMGRVVETQYF. For the CDR3, the DNA is TGTGCCAGCAGTGAAGTCATGGGCAGGGTGGTAGAGACCCAGTACTTC.

The chain links TRBV7-2 to TRBJ2-5, with no clear D. The CDR3 covers 16 residues. Germline assignment: CDR1 SGHTA and CDR2 FQGNSA. The ends were cut back, 1 base at V and 4 bases at J, with 16 bases in the middle. The CDR3 sequence is CASSLGLGVWGETQYF. In DNA form, the CDR3 reads TGTGCCAGCAGCTTAGGATTAGGAGTCTGGGGAGAGACCCAGTACTTC.

The chain carries TRBV7-9 and TRBJ2-2; D might be TRBD1 or TRBD2, each matching 5 bases. CDR3 length equals 16 residues. The germline CDR1 and CDR2 sequences are SEHNR and FQNEAQ (reference sequence). V was trimmed by 4 bases and J by 1 base, leaving 13 bases between them. CDR3 nucleotides: TGTGCCAGCAGCTCGGGGACGGACGGGAACACCGGGGAGCTGTTTTTT. The encoded protein is CASSSGTDGNTGELFF.

This clonotype was counted once. The V and J genes are TRBV20-1 and TRBJ2-5; 9 nucleotides match TRBD2. Trimming took 6 bases from V and 5 from J; bases not matched to a gene: 19. The germline V gene encodes CDR1 DFQATT and CDR2 SNEGSKA (reference sequence). The CDR3 runs 17 residues. The CDR3 DNA is TGCAGTGCCGACGGGACTAGCACTACCCCGGGGCGGGAGACCCAGTACTTC. Encoded protein: CSADGTSTTPGRETQYF.

The V gene is TRBV11-2, the J gene TRBJ2-2, with a weak D call TRBD1 (6 bases). The CDR3 contains 16 residues. Per germline, CDR1 SGHAT and CDR2 FQNNGV. Trimming shortened V by 5 bases and J by 1 base, and 14 bases separated the two germline ends. The CDR3 sequence is CASSHRLGQNTGELFF. CDR3 coding DNA: TGTGCCAGCAGCCATCGGCTGGGACAGAACACCGGGGAGCTGTTTTTT.

The rearrangement uses TRBV25-1 and TRBJ2-1; the D gene is possibly TRBD1 (6 bases). The length of the CDR3 is 16 residues. V gave up 2 bases and J gave up 4 bases, with 15 bases separating them. In germline, CDR1 is MGHDK, CDR2 SYGVNS. DNA of the CDR3: TGTGCCAGCAGTGAAGTAGGGGCACAGGGATACAATGAGCAGTTCTTC. Its translation: CASSEVGAQGYNEQFF.

This clonotype has ten or more counts. The rearrangement joins TRBV6-5 to TRBJ1-1; maybe TRBD1 (5 bases). Germline CDR1 and CDR2: MNHEY and SVGAGI. The CDR3 contains 14 residues. V gave up 4 bases and J gave up 1 base, with 10 bases separating them. The CDR3 coding sequence is TGTGCCAGCAGTTCCAGGGACGAGAACACTGAAGCTTTCTTT. It translates to CASSSRDENTEAFF.

This chain uses TRBV7-9 with TRBJ2-5; D could derive from TRBD1 or TRBD2 (5 bases each). The germline V gene encodes CDR1 SEHNR and CDR2 FQNEAQ (reference sequence). The germline V and J ends were trimmed by 1 base and 5 bases, with 14 bases remaining between them. The CDR3 loop spans 15 amino acids. CDR3 loop: CASSLEMPGRETQYF. The CDR3 nucleotides read TGTGCCAGCAGCTTAGAAATGCCGGGGCGGGAGACCCAGTACTTC.

This chain joins TRBV19 and TRBJ2-3; 7 bases map to TRBD2. Trimming at V came to 3 bases and at J to 0 bases, leaving 9 bases not matched to a gene. The CDR3 runs 17 residues. The germline V gene has CDR1 LNHDA and CDR2 SQIVND (reference sequence). CDR3 nucleotide sequence: TGTGCCAGTAGTATTTCCGGCGGGAGTTCTAGCACAGATACGCAGTATTTT. The encoded protein is CASSISGGSSSTDTQYF.

This clonotype came up a few times. This sequence joins TRBV20-1 and TRBJ2-7, with TRBD2 identical over 10 bases. CDR1 is DFQATT and CDR2 is SNEGSKA in the germline V gene (reference sequence). Trimming at V came to 5 bases and at J to 4 bases, leaving 8 bases not matched to a gene. The CDR3 extends over 14 amino acids. The DNA for the CDR3 is TGCAGTGCTGCCAGGTCAGCGGGGGGGTACGAGCAGTACTTC. Translated: CSAARSAGGYEQYF.

This clonotype was seen only a few times. J is TRBJ1-5 and V is TRBV18, with 7 bases lining up with TRBD1. Germline CDR1 and CDR2: KGHSH and LQKENI. This CDR3 comprises 14 residues. V lost 3 bases, J lost 5 bases, and 4 bases stayed unmatched. The CDR3 sequence: CASSPGQLDQPQHF. The DNA for the CDR3 is TGTGCCAGCTCACCGGGACAGTTAGATCAGCCCCAGCATTTT.

The chain joins TRBV7-2 to TRBJ2-3, with 9 bases lining up with TRBD2. CDR3 length equals 15 residues. Germline CDR1 is SGHTA and CDR2 is FQGNSA. J was trimmed by 2 bases and V by 4 bases; bases with no gene match: 4. CDR3 region: CASSSTSGLTDTQYF. DNA for the CDR3: TGTGCCAGCAGCTCCACTAGCGGGCTCACAGATACGCAGTATTTT.

V and J are TRBV6-6 and TRBJ2-1; TRBD2 matches 11 bases. J gave up 7 bases and V 0 bases, and 5 bases lay outside the gene matches. CDR1 and CDR2 (germline): MNHNY, SVGAGI (reference sequence). The CDR3 has 16 residues. The CDR3 loop reads CASSYSIAGGPNEQFF. The CDR3 nucleotides read TGTGCCAGCAGTTACTCTATAGCGGGAGGGCCAAATGAGCAGTTCTTC.

The table lists this clonotype with a few counts. V gene TRBV6-1 combines with J gene TRBJ1-6, with a possible D match to TRBD1 (5 bases). The CDR3 is made up of 12 amino acids. Germline V gives CDR1 MNHNS, CDR2 SASEGT. V was shortened by 11 bases and J by 7 bases, with 12 bases between the two germline ends. This CDR3 is CALGRMNSPLHF. DNA for the CDR3: TGTGCCTTGGGACGGATGAATTCACCCCTCCACTTT.

This clonotype was detected many times. V gene TRBV20-1 combines with J gene TRBJ1-1; no reliable D call. Germline CDR1 is DFQATT and CDR2 is SNEGSKA (reference sequence). This CDR3 region has 13 residues. The CDR3 here is CSARAPGNTEAFF. The CDR3 DNA sequence: TGCAGCGCCCGAGCCCCAGGGAACACTGAAGCTTTCTTT.

This clonotype occurred many times. This rearrangement joins TRBV20-1 to TRBJ2-3; possibly TRBD1 for D (7 bases). The germline V gene encodes CDR1 DFQATT and CDR2 SNEGSKA (reference sequence). This CDR3 has 16 amino acids. V was shortened by 3 bases and J by 0 bases, with 16 bases between the two germline ends. CDR3 bases: TGCAGTGCTAGGCAGGGGGTAGCGGCTAGCACAGATACGCAGTATTTT. Amino acids: CSARQGVAASTDTQYF.

This clonotype was observed a few times. This chain links TRBV27 with TRBJ2-5; D perhaps matches TRBD1 (6 bases). Germline V gives CDR1 MNHEY, CDR2 SMNVEV (reference sequence). This CDR3 region has 15 residues. V was trimmed by 9 bases and J by 2 bases, leaving 19 bases between them. CDR3 in amino acids: CASSSRTAVQETQYF. The CDR3, as DNA: TGTGCCAGTAGCTCCCGGACAGCGGTACAAGAGACCCAGTACTTC.

The gene calls are TRBV10-3 and TRBJ2-1; perhaps TRBD2 as D (5 bases). Trimming removed 0 bases at V and 0 bases at J, with 9 bases between. The V gene's germline CDR1 is ENHRY and CDR2 SYGVKD. The CDR3 runs 16 residues. CDR3 region: CAISESTGSSYNEQFF. The DNA of the CDR3 is TGTGCCATCAGTGAGTCAACGGGAAGCTCCTACAATGAGCAGTTCTTC.

The rearrangement uses TRBV27 and TRBJ2-7; 7 bases are a match to TRBD1. With 5 bases clipped from V and 7 bases from J, the junction kept 14 bases outside the gene matches. Germline CDR1 reads MNHEY; CDR2 reads SMNVEV (reference sequence). The CDR3 sequence is 15 residues long. DNA for the CDR3: TGTGCCAGCAGTCCCTGGACAGGTTCTACGGAAGAGCAGTACTTC. This sequence encodes CASSPWTGSTEEQYF.